This T cell receptor (beta chain) is from a study of T cells in Graves' hyperthyroidism and ophthalmopathy. The overall study: Peripheral blood specimens were obtained at initial diagnosis, prior to any treatment.

RNA transcripts provided the source from which TCR beta CDR3 regions were amplified. An initial round of RT-PCR targeting the TCR CDR3 relied on the HTBI primer set. TCRdb re-analysed the multiplex PCR reads in MiXCR, keeping a single row per CDR3 protein. The sample lists 500,000 to 750,000 distinct CDR3 sequences, more than 15% occurring once. Remarks on this clonotype: Its target is unknown.

The study's findings and limits: A model of 13 V-J features distinguished ophthalmopathy from stable hyperthyroidism. Blood also held most thyroid clonotypes expanded beyond 0.001.

Extraction of PBMCs used 8 to 10 ml of fresh peripheral blood. Germline-derived CDR1 and CDR2 are DFQATT and SNEGSKA (reference sequence). The J segment lost 1 base and the V segment lost 5 bases, leaving 4 bases of the junction unmatched. The CDR3 runs 16 residues. The TCR originated in a woman in her thirties with Graves' hyperthyroidism. The sequenced sample consisted of blood. V usage is TRBV20-1 and J usage is TRBJ2-5, with 16 bases that match TRBD2. The CDR3 spells CSAPGLAGGFQETQYF. The CDR3 DNA follows: TGCAGTGCTCCGGGACTAGCGGGAGGGTTCCAAGAGACCCAGTACTTC.